The 24 T cell receptor beta chains in this list originate from one sample, sequenced in a study of cytomegalovirus exposure and HLA in healthy donors. The PCR was carried out with 60 Vbeta primers and 13 Jbeta primers. Profiled with immunoSEQ multiplex PCR; TCRdb holds only in-frame clones, not every one. Of some 150,000 clones in the sample, more than 75% are singletons; the top ten hold approximately 1.1%. Sequenced: PBMCs. The receptors derive from a male donor in good health and CMV-seronegative.

J is TRBJ1-4 and V is TRBV30; no definite D call. Germline V gene data show CDR1 as GTSNPN and CDR2 as SVGIG (reference sequence). This CDR3 has 14 amino acids. Trimming pared 2 bases from V and 8 bases from J, leaving 15 bases between. CDR3 sequence (DNA): TGTGCCTGGAGTTCTGGACTGGTAGGAGAAAAACTGTTTTTT. This codes for CAWSSGLVGEKLFF.

A few counts support this clone. The genes are TRBV27 and TRBJ1-4; weak D call: TRBD1 (6 bases). Germline CDR1 and CDR2: MNHEY and SMNVEV (reference sequence). V was trimmed by 6 bases and J by 0 bases, leaving 14 bases between them. The CDR3 is made up of 16 amino acids. The CDR3 sequence: CASSTPEGATNEKLFF. In nucleotides, the CDR3 is TGTGCCAGCAGCACCCCAGAGGGGGCAACTAATGAAAAACTGTTTTTT. Supplemented by reference TRBV27 and TRBJ1-4, the full variable domain reads EAQVTQNPRYLITVTGKKLTVTCSQNMNHEYMSWYRQDPGLGLRQIYYSMNVEVTDKGDVPEGYKVSRKEKRNFPLILESPSPNQTSLYFCASSTPEGATNEKLFFGSGTQLSVL.

DNA for the CDR3: TGTGCCAGCAGTGAAGGGGCACGCTGGGAGCAGTACTTC. As protein: CASSEGARWEQYF. The chain has TRBV2 and TRBJ2-7, with D unresolved. The CDR3 covers 13 residues. Trimming pared 1 base from V and 7 bases from J, leaving 11 bases between. Germline lookup yields CDR1 SNHLY and CDR2 FYNNEI.

The chain carries TRBV18 and TRBJ1-6; maybe TRBD1 (6 bases). The V gene lost 1 base and the J gene lost 10 bases, with 14 bases spanning the gap. Germline values: CDR1 KGHSH, CDR2 LQKENI. The CDR3 is 15 amino acids. The CDR3 protein is CASSPREGDGSPLHF. The DNA of the CDR3 is TGTGCCAGCTCACCACGCGAGGGGGATGGATCACCCCTCCACTTT.

This sequence joins TRBV2 and TRBJ2-6; 8 bases map to TRBD2. The V segment lost 8 bases and the J segment 4 bases; nucleotides outside the gene matches: 10. The CDR3 totals 16 residues. CDR1 is SNHLY, CDR2 FYNNEI, per germline. CDR3 sequence reads: CASGFRGGSGANVLTF. The DNA for the CDR3 is TGTGCCAGCGGATTCCGGGGGGGTTCAGGGGCCAACGTCCTGACTTTC.

The chain employs TRBV30 and TRBJ1-2; D gene unclear. The CDR3 has 14 residues. CDR1 GTSNPN and CDR2 SVGIG come from the germline V gene (reference sequence). V was shortened by 0 bases and J by 6 bases, with 14 bases between the two germline ends. CDR3 loop: CAWSVRLDGDGYTF. DNA of the CDR3: TGTGCCTGGAGTGTAAGGTTAGACGGGGATGGCTACACCTTC.

The V and J genes are TRBV5-1 and TRBJ2-1, with D perhaps TRBD1 (5 bases). Between the trimmed V and J ends, which lost 0 bases and 4 bases, there was a span of 11 bases. The CDR3 has 15 amino acids. Germline lookup yields CDR1 SGHRS and CDR2 YFSETQ. DNA for the CDR3: TGCGCCAGCAGCTTGGGACAGCGACTTTACAATGAGCAGTTCTTC. Residues: CASSLGQRLYNEQFF.

The gene calls are TRBV7-6 and TRBJ1-5; 9 bases match TRBD1. Trimming removed 5 bases from V and 6 bases from J; junction bases left unmatched: 8. The CDR3 runs to 15 residues. Germline V CDR1 and CDR2: SGHVS, FNYEAQ. The CDR3 is CASSDTGTGFQPQHF. DNA of the CDR3: TGTGCCAGCAGCGACACCGGGACAGGGTTTCAGCCCCAGCATTTT.

The chain couples TRBV5-1 to TRBJ2-5, with 7 nucleotides matching TRBD2. Germline V CDR1 and CDR2: SGHRS, YFSETQ. V lost 5 bases, J lost 2 bases, and 9 bases stayed unmatched. This CDR3 has 15 amino acids. CDR3 region: CASSPGTTTQETQYF. CDR3 nucleotide sequence: TGCGCCAGCAGTCCCGGGACTACCACTCAAGAGACCCAGTACTTC.

The J gene is TRBJ2-1, the V gene TRBV5-4, with D possibly TRBD2 on 5 matching bases. The V end was cut by 3 bases, the J end by 11 bases, with 12 bases between. Per germline, CDR1 SGHNT and CDR2 YYREEE (reference sequence). The CDR3 totals 12 residues. The CDR3 is CASSSDDGKQFF. As DNA, the CDR3 is TGTGCCAGCAGCTCGGATGACGGGAAGCAGTTCTTC.

This sequence joins TRBV6-5 and TRBJ2-5; no reliable D call. The DNA end is more similar to TRBJ2-7, so the J call may be wrong. In germline, CDR1 is MNHEY, CDR2 SVGAGI. There are 11 residues in the CDR3. The CDR3 reads CASSYSNEQYF. In nucleotides, the CDR3 is TGTGCCAGCAGTTACTCTAACGAGCAGTACTTC.

The chain links TRBV2 to TRBJ1-2, with a weak D call TRBD1 (6 bases). Deletions cut 6 bases from V and 7 bases from J, with 21 bases between. The CDR3 sequence is 15 residues long. From germline, CDR1 is SNHLY and CDR2 FYNNEI. CDR3 coding DNA: TGTGCCAGCAGGGCTGGTGTGGCGGGGGGCGGTGGCTACACCTTC. Its translation: CASRAGVAGGGGYTF.

This chain uses TRBV30 with TRBJ2-7, with D tentatively TRBD1 (5 bases). Germline CDR1 and CDR2: GTSNPN and SVGIG (reference sequence). The CDR3 runs to 13 residues. V was pared by 7 bases and J by 0 bases, with 13 bases between. This chain's CDR3 is CALRQRSSYEQYF. The CDR3 bases are TGTGCCTTAAGACAGAGAAGCTCCTACGAGCAGTACTTC.

CDR3 nucleotide sequence: TGTGCCAGTAGTATACGAGGGGGCGCATATCAGCCCCAGCATTTT. It translates to CASSIRGGAYQPQHF. The rearrangement uses TRBV19 and TRBJ1-5; 7 bases line up with TRBD1. This CDR3 has 15 amino acids. Germline CDR1 is LNHDA and CDR2 is SQIVND (reference sequence). The junction had 6 bases not matched to a gene; V was cut back by 2 bases and J by 5 bases.

V gene TRBV30 combines with J gene TRBJ2-2; D may be TRBD1 (5 bases). CDR1 is GTSNPN, CDR2 SVGIG, per germline (reference sequence). V lost 3 bases, J lost 4 bases, and 12 bases lay in between. This CDR3 has 14 amino acids. This CDR3 reads CAWRQDVGTGELFF. In DNA, the CDR3 is TGTGCCTGGAGACAGGACGTAGGCACCGGGGAGCTGTTTTTT. The full variable domain, rest sourced from reference TRBV30 and TRBJ2-2, is SQTIHQWPATLVQPVGSPLSLECTVEGTSNPNLYWYRQAAGRGLQLLFYSVGIGQISSEVPQNLSASRPQDRQFILSSKKLLLSDSGFYLCAWRQDVGTGELFFGEGSRLTVL.

The J gene is TRBJ1-1, the V gene TRBV5-6; D ambiguous. The CDR3 runs 15 residues. Germline assignment: CDR1 SGHDT and CDR2 YYEEEE. V lost 4 bases, J lost 1 base, and 14 bases lay in between. CDR3 DNA sequence: TGTGCCAGCAGCGGGTACAGCCGCCCGAACACTGAAGCTTTCTTT. Protein: CASSGYSRPNTEAFF.

This clone was seen a handful of times. J is TRBJ2-5 and V is TRBV6-6; tentative D call: TRBD1 (6 bases). There are 14 residues in the CDR3. CDR1 and CDR2 (germline): MNHNY, SVGAGI (reference sequence). Trimming stripped 7 bases from V and 5 bases from J, with 17 bases between. The CDR3 region is CASTPLARGETQYF. CDR3 DNA: TGTGCCAGCACCCCTTTGGCCAGGGGTGAGACCCAGTACTTC.

The V and J genes are TRBV29-1 and TRBJ1-5; possible D gene TRBD1, 6 bases. The CDR3 is made up of 15 amino acids. The V gene's germline CDR1 is SQVTM and CDR2 ANQGSEA. V shed 5 bases and J shed 0 bases, with 14 bases lying between them. The CDR3 spells CSVSWDNHSNQPQHF. CDR3 nucleotides: TGCAGCGTTTCGTGGGACAATCATAGCAATCAGCCCCAGCATTTT.

The chain is built from TRBV4-3 and TRBJ2-1, with 7 bases aligning to TRBD2. After removal of 0 bases from V and 7 bases from J, the junction contained 12 bases not matched to a gene. There are 17 residues in the CDR3. Per germline, CDR1 LGHNA and CDR2 YSLEER. DNA of the CDR3: TGCGCCAGCAGCCAAGAATGGGGTGGGGGGGGAATGAATGAGCAGTTCTTC. This codes for CASSQEWGGGGMNEQFF.

This clone was detected only a few times. This chain links TRBV6-6 with TRBJ2-5; weak D call: TRBD2 (5 bases). Trimming pared 4 bases from V and 4 bases from J, leaving 16 bases between. Germline values: CDR1 MNHNY, CDR2 SVGAGI (reference sequence). There are 15 residues in the CDR3. CDR3 coding DNA: TGTGCCAGCAGTTTCCGTCAAACTAGTGCAGAGACCCAGTACTTC. It translates to CASSFRQTSAETQYF.

V usage is TRBV14 and J usage is TRBJ1-1; D is undetermined. Looked up from germline, CDR1 is SGHDN and CDR2 is FVKESK. V lost 4 bases and J 1 base, leaving 7 bases between the germline ends. CDR3 size: 13 residues. The CDR3: CASSRDGNTEAFF. The CDR3 DNA reads TGTGCCAGCAGCCGAGACGGGAACACTGAAGCTTTCTTT.

This clone appeared a single time. This chain links TRBV6-1 with TRBJ2-6, with 7 bases lining up with TRBD1. Germline V CDR1 and CDR2: MNHNS, SASEGT. The V and J ends lost 6 bases and 2 bases, in that order; junction bases with no gene match: 4. This CDR3 is 15 amino acids long. The CDR3 DNA is TGTGCCAGCAGACAGGGGCAGGCTGGGGCCAACGTCCTGACTTTC. Translated: CASRQGQAGANVLTF.

The chain links TRBV11-1 to TRBJ2-7; tentatively, D is TRBD1 (6 bases). Looked up from germline, CDR1 is SGHAT and CDR2 is FQDESV (reference sequence). V was shortened by 5 bases and J by 3 bases, with 17 bases between the two germline ends. The CDR3 spans 15 residues. The CDR3 sequence is CASSHTAQGVYEQYF. The CDR3 nucleotides are TGTGCCAGCAGCCACACAGCACAGGGTGTCTACGAGCAGTACTTC. The complete variable domain, with remaining parts taken from reference TRBV11-1 and TRBJ2-7, reads EAEVAQSPRYKITEKSQAVAFWCDPISGHATLYWYRQILGQGPELLVQFQDESVVDDSQLPKDRFSAERLKGVDSTLKIQPAELGDSAMYLCASSHTAQGVYEQYFGPGTRLTVT.

The chain links TRBV4-2 to TRBJ1-3; TRBD1 matches at 9 bases. The V gene end was trimmed by 1 base and the J gene end by 4 bases; junction bases not matched to a gene: 8. The CDR3 length is 17 residues. In germline, CDR1 is LGHNA, CDR2 YNFKEQ. Here the CDR3 DNA reads TGTGCCAGCAGCCAAGGAGGGACAGGGCCACTCGGAAACACCATATATTTT. It yields the protein CASSQGGTGPLGNTIYF.